The present entry profiles one T cell receptor (beta chain) with its context. Its antigen is unknown. The data are from a study of vaccination and CD4 T cells after COVID-19. Overall study: Investigators took post-vaccine samples a median roughly 70 days after dose two, within a range of 14 to 241.

Cultured CD4+ T cells had their DNA profiled by the Oncomine TCR Beta short-read assay. MiXCR, applied by TCRdb to the PCR reads, yields one record per CDR3 protein. Of over 10,000 distinct CDR3 sequences listed, approximately 47% are singletons. As to treatment: roughly 10-day PBMC culture with coronavirus spike peptide pools or control peptides (ViraFEST assay). The CDR3 totals 14 residues. V dropped 4 bases and J dropped 3 bases, with 10 bases sitting between them. The germline V gene encodes CDR1 SGHRS and CDR2 YFSETQ. This TCR was recovered from a human donor with COVID-19. Source material: cultured CD4+ T cells from blood. The J gene is TRBJ2-2, the V gene TRBV5-1, with D perhaps being TRBD1 or TRBD2 (6 bases each). This CDR3 is CASSGGRHTGELFF. CDR3 bases: TGCGCCAGCAGCGGGGGGCGGCACACCGGGGAGCTGTTTTTT.